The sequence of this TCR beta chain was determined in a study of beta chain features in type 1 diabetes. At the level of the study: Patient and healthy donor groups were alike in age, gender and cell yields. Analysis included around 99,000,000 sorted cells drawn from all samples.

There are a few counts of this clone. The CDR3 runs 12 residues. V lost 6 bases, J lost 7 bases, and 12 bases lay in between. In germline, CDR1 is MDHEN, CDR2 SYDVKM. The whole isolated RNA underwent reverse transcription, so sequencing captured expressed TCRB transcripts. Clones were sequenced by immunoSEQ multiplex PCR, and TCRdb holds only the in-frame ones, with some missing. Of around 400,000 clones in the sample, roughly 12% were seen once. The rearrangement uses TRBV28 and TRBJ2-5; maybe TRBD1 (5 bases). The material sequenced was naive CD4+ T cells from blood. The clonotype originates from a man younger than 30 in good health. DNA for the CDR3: TGTGCCAGCAGAGTAGCCACAGGGACCCAGTACTTC. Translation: CASRVATGTQYF.